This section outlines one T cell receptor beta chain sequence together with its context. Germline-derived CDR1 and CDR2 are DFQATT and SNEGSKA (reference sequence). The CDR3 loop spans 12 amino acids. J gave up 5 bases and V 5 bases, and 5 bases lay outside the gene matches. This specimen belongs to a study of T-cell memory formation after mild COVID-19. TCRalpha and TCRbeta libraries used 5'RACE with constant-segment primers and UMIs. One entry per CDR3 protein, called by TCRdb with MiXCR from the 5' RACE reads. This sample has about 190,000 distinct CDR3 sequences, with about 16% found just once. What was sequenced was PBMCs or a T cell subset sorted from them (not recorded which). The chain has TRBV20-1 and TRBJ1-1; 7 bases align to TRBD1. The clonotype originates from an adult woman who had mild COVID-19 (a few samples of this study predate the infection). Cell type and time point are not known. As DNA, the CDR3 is TGCAGTGCTTCACAGGGGAGAACTGAAGCTTTCTTT. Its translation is CSASQGRTEAFF.